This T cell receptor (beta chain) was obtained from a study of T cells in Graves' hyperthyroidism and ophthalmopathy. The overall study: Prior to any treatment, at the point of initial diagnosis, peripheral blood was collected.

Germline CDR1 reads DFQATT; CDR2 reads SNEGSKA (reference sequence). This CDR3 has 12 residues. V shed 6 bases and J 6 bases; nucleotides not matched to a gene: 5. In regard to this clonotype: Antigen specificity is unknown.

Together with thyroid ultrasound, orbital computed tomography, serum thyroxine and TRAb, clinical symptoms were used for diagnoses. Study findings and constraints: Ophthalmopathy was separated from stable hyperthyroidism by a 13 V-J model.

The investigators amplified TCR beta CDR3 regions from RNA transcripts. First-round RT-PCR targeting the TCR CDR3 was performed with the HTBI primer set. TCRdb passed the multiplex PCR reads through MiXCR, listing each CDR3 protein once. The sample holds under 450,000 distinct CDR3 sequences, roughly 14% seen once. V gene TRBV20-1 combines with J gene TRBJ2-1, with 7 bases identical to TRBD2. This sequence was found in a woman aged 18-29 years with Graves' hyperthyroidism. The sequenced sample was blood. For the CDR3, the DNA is TGCAGTGCCGGCGGGGAGGGCAATGAGCAGTTCTTC. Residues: CSAGGEGNEQFF.